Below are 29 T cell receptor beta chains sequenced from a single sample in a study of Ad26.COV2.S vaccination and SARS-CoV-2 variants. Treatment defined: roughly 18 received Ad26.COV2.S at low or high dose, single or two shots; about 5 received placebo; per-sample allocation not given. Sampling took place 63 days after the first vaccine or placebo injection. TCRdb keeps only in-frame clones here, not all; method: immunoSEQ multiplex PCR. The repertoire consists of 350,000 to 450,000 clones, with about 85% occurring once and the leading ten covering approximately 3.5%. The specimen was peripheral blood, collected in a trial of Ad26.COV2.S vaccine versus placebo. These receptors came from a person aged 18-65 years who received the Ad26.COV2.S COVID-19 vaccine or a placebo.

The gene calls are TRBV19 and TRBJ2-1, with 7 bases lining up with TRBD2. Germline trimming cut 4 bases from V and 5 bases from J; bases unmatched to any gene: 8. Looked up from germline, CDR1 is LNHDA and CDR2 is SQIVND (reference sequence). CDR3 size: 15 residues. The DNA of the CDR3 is TGTGCCAGTAGTAGGGTCAGCGGGATTGACAATGAGCAGTTCTTC. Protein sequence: CASSRVSGIDNEQFF.

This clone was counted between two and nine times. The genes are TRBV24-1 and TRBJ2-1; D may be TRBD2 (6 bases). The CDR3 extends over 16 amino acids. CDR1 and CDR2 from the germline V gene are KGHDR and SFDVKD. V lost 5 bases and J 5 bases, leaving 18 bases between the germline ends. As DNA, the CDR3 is TGTGCCACCAGTGGTCTAAACCGACTAGGGCACAATGAGCAGTTCTTC. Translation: CATSGLNRLGHNEQFF.

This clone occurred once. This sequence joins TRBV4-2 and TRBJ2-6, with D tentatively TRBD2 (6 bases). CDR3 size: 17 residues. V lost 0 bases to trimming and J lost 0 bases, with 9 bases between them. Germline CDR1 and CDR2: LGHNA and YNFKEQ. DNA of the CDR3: TGTGCCAGCAGCCAAGAGGGCGGGAACTCTGGGGCCAACGTCCTGACTTTC. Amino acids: CASSQEGGNSGANVLTF.

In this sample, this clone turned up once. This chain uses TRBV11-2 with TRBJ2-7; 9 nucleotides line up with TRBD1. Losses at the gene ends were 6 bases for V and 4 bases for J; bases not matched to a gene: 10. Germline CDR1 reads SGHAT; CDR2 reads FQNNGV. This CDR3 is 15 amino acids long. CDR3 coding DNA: TGTGCCAGCAGTTTCCGGGGGACAGGGAAGTACGAGCAGTACTTC. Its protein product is CASSFRGTGKYEQYF.

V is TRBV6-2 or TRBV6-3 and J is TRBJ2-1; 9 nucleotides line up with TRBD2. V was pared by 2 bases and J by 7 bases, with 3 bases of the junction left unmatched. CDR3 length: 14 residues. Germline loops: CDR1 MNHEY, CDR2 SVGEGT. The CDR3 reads CASSYGGRVNEQFF. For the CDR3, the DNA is TGTGCCAGCAGTTACGGCGGGAGGGTTAATGAGCAGTTCTTC.

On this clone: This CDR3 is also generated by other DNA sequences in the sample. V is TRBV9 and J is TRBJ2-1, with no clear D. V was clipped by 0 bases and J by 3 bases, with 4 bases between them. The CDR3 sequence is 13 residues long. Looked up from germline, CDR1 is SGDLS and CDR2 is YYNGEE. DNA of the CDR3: TGTGCCAGCAGCGTAGCGGGCTACAATGAGCAGTTCTTC. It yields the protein CASSVAGYNEQFF.

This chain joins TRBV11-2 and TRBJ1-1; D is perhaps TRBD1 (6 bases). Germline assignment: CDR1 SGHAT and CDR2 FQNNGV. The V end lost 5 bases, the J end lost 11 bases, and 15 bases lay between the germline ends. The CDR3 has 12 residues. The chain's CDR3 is CASSPVQGHAFF. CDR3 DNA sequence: TGTGCCAGCAGCCCGGTACAGGGACACGCTTTCTTT.

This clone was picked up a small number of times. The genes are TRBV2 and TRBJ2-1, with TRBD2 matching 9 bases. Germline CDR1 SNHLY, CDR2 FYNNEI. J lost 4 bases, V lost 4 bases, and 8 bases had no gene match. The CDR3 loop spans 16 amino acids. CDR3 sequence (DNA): TGTGCCAGCAGTGTTTGGCGGGGGGGAGCTTACAATGAGCAGTTCTTC. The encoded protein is CASSVWRGGAYNEQFF. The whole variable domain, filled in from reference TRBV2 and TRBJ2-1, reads EPEVTQTPSHQVTQMGQEVILRCVPISNHLYFYWYRQILGQKVEFLVSFYNNEISEKSEIFDDQFSVERPDGSNFTLKIRSTKLEDSAMYFCASSVWRGGAYNEQFFGPGTRLTVL.

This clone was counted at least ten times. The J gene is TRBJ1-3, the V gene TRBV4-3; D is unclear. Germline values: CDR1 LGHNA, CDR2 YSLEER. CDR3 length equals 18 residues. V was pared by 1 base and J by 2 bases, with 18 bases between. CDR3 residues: CASSQGVGSRGPGNTIYF. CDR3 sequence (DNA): TGCGCCAGCAGCCAAGGAGTGGGGAGCCGGGGTCCTGGAAACACCATATATTTT.

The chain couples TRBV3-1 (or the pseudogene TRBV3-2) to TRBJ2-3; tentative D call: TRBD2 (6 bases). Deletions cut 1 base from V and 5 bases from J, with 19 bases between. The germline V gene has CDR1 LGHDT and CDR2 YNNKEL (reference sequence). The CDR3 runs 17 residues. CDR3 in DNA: TGTGCCAGCAGCCAAGTCCAGGGCGGGACCTTGGAAGATACGCAGTATTTT. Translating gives CASSQVQGGTLEDTQYF.

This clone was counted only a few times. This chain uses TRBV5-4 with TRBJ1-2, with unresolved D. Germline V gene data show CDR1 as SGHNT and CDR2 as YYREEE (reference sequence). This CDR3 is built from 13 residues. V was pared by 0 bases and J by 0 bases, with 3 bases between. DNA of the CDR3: TGTGCCAGCAGCTTGGGGTCTAACTATGGCTACACCTTC. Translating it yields CASSLGSNYGYTF.

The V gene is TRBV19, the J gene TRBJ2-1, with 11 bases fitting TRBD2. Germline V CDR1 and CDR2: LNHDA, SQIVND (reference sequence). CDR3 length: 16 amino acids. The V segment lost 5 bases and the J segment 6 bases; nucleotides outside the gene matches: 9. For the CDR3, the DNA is TGTGCCAGTAGTGCCCTTAGCGGGGGGGCCTTCAATGAGCAGTTCTTC. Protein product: CASSALSGGAFNEQFF.

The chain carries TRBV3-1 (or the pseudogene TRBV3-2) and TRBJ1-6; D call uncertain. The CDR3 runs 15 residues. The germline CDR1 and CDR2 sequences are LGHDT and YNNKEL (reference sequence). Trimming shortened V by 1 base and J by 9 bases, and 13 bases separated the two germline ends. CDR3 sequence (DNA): TGTGCCAGCAGCCAAGGTGGGAATCGCGCTTCACCCCTCCACTTT. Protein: CASSQGGNRASPLHF.

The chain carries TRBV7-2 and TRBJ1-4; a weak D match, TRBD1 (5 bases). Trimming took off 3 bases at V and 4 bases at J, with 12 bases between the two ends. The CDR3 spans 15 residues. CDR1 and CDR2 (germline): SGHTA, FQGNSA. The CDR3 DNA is TGTGCCAGCAGCTTCTCTGGGGGGAGTAATGAAAAACTGTTTTTT. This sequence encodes CASSFSGGSNEKLFF.

The CDR3 is CASATGSYNEQFF. In DNA, the CDR3 is TGTGCCAGCGCAACAGGATCCTACAATGAGCAGTTCTTC. The chain joins TRBV2 to TRBJ2-1, with a tentative D call TRBD1 (5 bases). V was shortened by 8 bases and J by 1 base, with 9 bases between the two germline ends. CDR3 length: 13 residues. Germline CDR1 reads SNHLY; CDR2 reads FYNNEI.

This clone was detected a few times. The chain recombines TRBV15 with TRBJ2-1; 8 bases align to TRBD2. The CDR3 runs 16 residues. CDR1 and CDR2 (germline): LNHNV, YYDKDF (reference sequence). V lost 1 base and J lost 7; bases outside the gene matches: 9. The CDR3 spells CATSRGGTSRKNEQFF. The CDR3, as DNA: TGTGCCACCAGCAGAGGCGGGACTAGTAGGAAGAATGAGCAGTTCTTC.

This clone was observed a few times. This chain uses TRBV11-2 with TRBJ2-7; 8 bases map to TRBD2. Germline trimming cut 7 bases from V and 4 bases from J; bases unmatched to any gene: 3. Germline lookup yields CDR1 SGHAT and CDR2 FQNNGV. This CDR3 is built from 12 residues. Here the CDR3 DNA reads TGTGCCAGCAAGCGGGAGTTGTACGAGCAGTACTTC. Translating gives CASKRELYEQYF.

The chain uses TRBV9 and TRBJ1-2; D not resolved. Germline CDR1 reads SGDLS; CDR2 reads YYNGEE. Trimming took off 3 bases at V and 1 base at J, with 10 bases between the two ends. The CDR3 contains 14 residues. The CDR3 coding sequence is TGTGCCAGCAGCGAGTCTACACTTAACTATGGCTACACCTTC. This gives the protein CASSESTLNYGYTF.

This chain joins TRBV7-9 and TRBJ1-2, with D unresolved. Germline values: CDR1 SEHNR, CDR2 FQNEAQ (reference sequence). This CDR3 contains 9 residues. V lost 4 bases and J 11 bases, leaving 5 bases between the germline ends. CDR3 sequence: CASSSDYTF. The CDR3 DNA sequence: TGTGCCAGCAGCTCCGATTACACCTTC.

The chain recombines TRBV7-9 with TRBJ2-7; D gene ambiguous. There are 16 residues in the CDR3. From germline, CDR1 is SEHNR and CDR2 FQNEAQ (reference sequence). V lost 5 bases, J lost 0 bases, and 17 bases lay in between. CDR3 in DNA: TGTGCCAGCAGCCCAATAGTGTGGGGTAGCTCCTACGAGCAGTACTTC. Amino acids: CASSPIVWGSSYEQYF. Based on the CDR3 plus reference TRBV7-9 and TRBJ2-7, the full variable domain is DTGVSQNPRHKITKRGQNVTFRCDPISEHNRLYWYRQTLGQGPEFLTYFQNEAQLEKSRLLSDRFSAERPKGSFSTLEIQRTEQGDSAMYLCASSPIVWGSSYEQYFGPGTRLTVT.

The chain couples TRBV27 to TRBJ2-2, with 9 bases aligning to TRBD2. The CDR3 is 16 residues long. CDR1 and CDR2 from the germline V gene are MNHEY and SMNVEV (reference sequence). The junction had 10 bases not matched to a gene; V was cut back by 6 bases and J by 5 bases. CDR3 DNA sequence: TGTGCCAGCAGCTCTGGGGTAGCGGGAGTTACCGGGGAGCTGTTTTTT. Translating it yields CASSSGVAGVTGELFF.

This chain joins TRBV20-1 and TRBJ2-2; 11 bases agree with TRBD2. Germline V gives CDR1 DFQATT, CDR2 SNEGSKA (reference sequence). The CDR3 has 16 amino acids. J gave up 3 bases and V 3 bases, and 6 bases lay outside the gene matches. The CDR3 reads CSASILAGDYTGELFF. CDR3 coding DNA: TGCAGTGCTAGTATACTAGCGGGAGACTACACCGGGGAGCTGTTTTTT.

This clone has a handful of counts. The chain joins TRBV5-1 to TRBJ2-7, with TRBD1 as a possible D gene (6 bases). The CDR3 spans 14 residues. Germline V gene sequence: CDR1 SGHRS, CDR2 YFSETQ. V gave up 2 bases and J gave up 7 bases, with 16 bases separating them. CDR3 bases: TGCGCCAGCAGCTTCGGACAGCAGGGTACGGAGCAGTACTTC. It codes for CASSFGQQGTEQYF.

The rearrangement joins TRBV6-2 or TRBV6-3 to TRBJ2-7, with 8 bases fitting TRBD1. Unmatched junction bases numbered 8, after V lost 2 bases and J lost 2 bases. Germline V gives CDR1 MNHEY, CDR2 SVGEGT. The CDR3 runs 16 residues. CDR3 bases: TGTGCCAGCAGTTACCCTCGACAGGGGCGAACCTACGAGCAGTACTTC. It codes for CASSYPRQGRTYEQYF.

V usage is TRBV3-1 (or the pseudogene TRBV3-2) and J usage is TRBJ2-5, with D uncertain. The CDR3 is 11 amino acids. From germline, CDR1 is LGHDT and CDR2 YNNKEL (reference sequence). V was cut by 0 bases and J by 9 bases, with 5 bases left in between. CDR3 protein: CASSQEGPQYF. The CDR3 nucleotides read TGTGCCAGCAGCCAAGAAGGTCCCCAGTACTTC.

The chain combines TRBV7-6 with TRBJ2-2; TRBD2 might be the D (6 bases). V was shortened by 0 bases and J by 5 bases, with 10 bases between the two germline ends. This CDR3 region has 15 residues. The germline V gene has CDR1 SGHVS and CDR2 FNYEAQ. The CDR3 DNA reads TGTGCCAGCAGCTTAGCTACGGGGGTGACCGGGGAGCTGTTTTTT. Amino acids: CASSLATGVTGELFF.

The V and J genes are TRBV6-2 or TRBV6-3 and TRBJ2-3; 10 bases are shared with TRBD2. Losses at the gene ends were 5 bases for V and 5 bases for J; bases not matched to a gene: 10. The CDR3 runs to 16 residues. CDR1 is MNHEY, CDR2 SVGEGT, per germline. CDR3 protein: CASSTSGRANQDTQYF. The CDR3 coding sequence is TGTGCCAGCAGTACCAGCGGGAGGGCCAACCAAGATACGCAGTATTTT.

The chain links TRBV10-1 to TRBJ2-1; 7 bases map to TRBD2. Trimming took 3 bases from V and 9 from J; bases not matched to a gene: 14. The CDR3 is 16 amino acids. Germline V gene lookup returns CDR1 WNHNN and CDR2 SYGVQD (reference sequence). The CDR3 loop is CASSDPGVAGAIEQFF. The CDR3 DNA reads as TGCGCCAGCAGTGATCCGGGGGTTGCGGGAGCTATTGAGCAGTTCTTC.

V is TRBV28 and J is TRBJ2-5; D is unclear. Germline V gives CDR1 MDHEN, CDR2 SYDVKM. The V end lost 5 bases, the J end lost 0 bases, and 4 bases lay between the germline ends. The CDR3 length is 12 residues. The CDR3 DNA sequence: TGTGCCAGCAGTCAGTACCAAGAGACCCAGTACTTC. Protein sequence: CASSQYQETQYF. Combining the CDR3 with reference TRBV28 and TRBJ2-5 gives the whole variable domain DVKVTQSSRYLVKRTGEKVFLECVQDMDHENMFWYRQDPGLGLRLIYFSYDVKMKEKGDIPEGYSVSREKKERFSLILESASTNQTSMYLCASSQYQETQYFGPGTRLLVL.